These T cell receptor beta chains were read from a single sample in a study of identical twins. TCRdb called the 5' RACE reads again in MiXCR, with one record for every CDR3 protein. The data contain fewer than 250,000 distinct CDR3 sequences, approximately 7.3% of them singletons. These data were likewise used in another study, on yellow fever vaccine responses in identical twins.

Specimen: CD8+ T cells sorted from blood. These receptor sequences come from a woman between 18 and 29 years old in good health. Both conserved end residues are trimmed from each CDR3. Fields, in order: CDR3 protein, V gene, J gene, CDR3 length.

CDR3: ASSYGTSGYQETQY
V: TRBV28
J: TRBJ2-5
length: 14

CDR3: ASSPLAGEWETQY
V: TRBV5-1
J: TRBJ2-5
length: 13

CDR3: ASSYSRSNQPQH
V: TRBV6-2/TRBV6-3
J: TRBJ1-5
length: 12

CDR3: ASSRISPGQGAHEQF
V: TRBV6-4
J: TRBJ2-1
length: 15

CDR3: ASSLWVAGSYEQY
V: TRBV12-3/TRBV12-4
J: TRBJ2-7
length: 13

CDR3: ASSVGDGYT
V: TRBV25-1
J: TRBJ1-2
length: 9

CDR3: ASSVGGEGEQY
V: TRBV9
J: TRBJ2-7
length: 11

CDR3: ASSVGTADEAF
V: TRBV9
J: TRBJ1-1
length: 11

CDR3: ASSQQPYLAAGGTDTQY
V: TRBV3-1
J: TRBJ2-3
length: 17

CDR3: ASSFDSYGYT
V: TRBV6-6
J: TRBJ1-2
length: 10

CDR3: SARDRVGDSGSNEQF
V: TRBV20-1
J: TRBJ2-1
length: 15

CDR3: ASSVGGLEGETQY
V: TRBV9
J: TRBJ2-5
length: 13

CDR3: ATSSRTSGTYEQY
V: TRBV24-1
J: TRBJ2-7
length: 13

CDR3: ASSPKGEKLF
V: TRBV12-3/TRBV12-4
J: TRBJ1-4
length: 10

CDR3: ASSGDRGTTGELF
V: TRBV10-2
J: TRBJ2-2
length: 13

CDR3: ASARGNHEKLF
V: TRBV12-3/TRBV12-4
J: TRBJ1-4
length: 11

CDR3: ARDGDIANTGELF
V: TRBV21-1
J: TRBJ2-2
length: 13

CDR3: ASSPETGQELNTGELF
V: TRBV4-2
J: TRBJ2-2
length: 16